Below, 10 T cell receptor beta chains from the same sample are listed, as sequenced in a study of identical twins. TCRdb called the 5' RACE reads again in MiXCR, with one record for every CDR3 protein. The sample carries 600,000 to 700,000 distinct CDR3 sequences, 21% recorded once. This sample also appeared in a second study, on T cells expressing NK-cell markers.

Sample: PBMCs. Receptor source: a woman aged 18 to 35 in good health.

To note about this clonotype: One junction end disagrees with the germline gene, perhaps due to a read error. The chain combines TRBV7-9 with TRBJ2-7; 8 nucleotides align to TRBD1. The CDR3 has 14 residues. CDR1 is SEHNR, CDR2 FQNEAQ, per germline (reference sequence). The CDR3 DNA follows: TGTGCCAGCAGCCCGACAGGGGCCCTCTACGAGCAGAACTTC. Protein product: CASSPTGALYEQNF.

This clonotype was seen only a few times. The V and J genes are TRBV11-2 and TRBJ2-3; D tentatively reads TRBD1 or TRBD2 (6 bases each). The CDR3 contains 15 residues. V was pared by 2 bases and J by 6 bases, with 15 bases between. The germline gives CDR1 SGHAT, CDR2 FQNNGV. CDR3 in DNA: TGTGCCAGCAGCTTAAGTCCGGGGGCGCTGGATACGCAGTATTTT. Its translation is CASSLSPGALDTQYF.

The V call is TRBV12-3 or TRBV12-4, the J call TRBJ1-1; 7 bases align to TRBD1. The V gene end was trimmed by 5 bases and the J gene end by 4 bases; junction bases not matched to a gene: 10. The CDR3 consists of 15 residues. The chain's CDR3 is CASSPGTGVVTEAFF. The CDR3 nucleotides are TGTGCCAGCAGTCCCGGTACAGGGGTGGTCACTGAAGCTTTCTTT.

Only a few counts were recorded for this clonotype. This rearrangement joins TRBV7-3 to TRBJ2-3; D tentatively reads TRBD1 or TRBD2 (6 bases each). The CDR3 is made up of 15 amino acids. Looked up from germline, CDR1 is SGHTA and CDR2 is FQGTGA. Between the trimmed V and J ends, which lost 3 bases and 0 bases, there was a span of 10 bases. The CDR3 nucleotides are TGTGCCAGCAGCTTCGGGGGCACTAGCACAGATACGCAGTATTTT. It codes for CASSFGGTSTDTQYF. The whole variable domain, filled in from reference TRBV7-3 and TRBJ2-3, reads GAGVSQTPSNKVTEKGKYVELRCDPISGHTALYWYRQSLGQGPEFLIYFQGTGAADDSGLPNDRFFAVRPEGSVSTLKIQRTERGDSAVYLCASSFGGTSTDTQYFGPGTRLTVL.

This sequence joins TRBV20-1 and TRBJ2-1; 8 positions agree with TRBD1. Trimming cost V 6 bases and J 8 bases; bases outside gene matches: 12. Germline V lookup: CDR1 DFQATT, CDR2 SNEGSKA (reference sequence). CDR3 length: 14 amino acids. In DNA, the CDR3 is TGCAGTGCCCCCAAGGCGGGACAGGTCGATGAGCAGTTCTTC. It yields the protein CSAPKAGQVDEQFF.

This chain links TRBV20-1 with TRBJ2-7; TRBD2 might be the D (7 bases). V was pared by 3 bases and J by 7 bases, with 22 bases between. Germline loops: CDR1 DFQATT, CDR2 SNEGSKA (reference sequence). The CDR3 runs to 15 residues. The CDR3 nucleotides read TGCAGTGCTAGGGCAAGCGGGACACCCTATCGGGAGCAGTACTTC. Translating gives CSARASGTPYREQYF.

This clonotype was seen a handful of times. The chain recombines TRBV12-3 or TRBV12-4 with TRBJ1-2; tentative D call: TRBD1 (5 bases). This CDR3 has 15 residues. Trimming left V 7 bases short and J 4 bases short, with 19 bases between. The DNA for the CDR3 is TGTGCCAGCACGTTATCAGGGACCACGCCCTATGGCTACACCTTC. This sequence encodes CASTLSGTTPYGYTF.

This rearrangement joins TRBV20-1 to TRBJ2-7; possible D gene TRBD1, 6 bases. CDR3 length: 14 residues. Germline CDR1 reads DFQATT; CDR2 reads SNEGSKA (reference sequence). V shed 0 bases and J shed 3 bases, with 12 bases lying between them. The CDR3 loop is CSARDRLGHYEQYF. The CDR3, as DNA: TGCAGTGCTAGAGATAGGCTGGGACACTACGAGCAGTACTTC.

Many counts were recorded for this clonotype. This chain joins TRBV12-3 or TRBV12-4 and TRBJ2-3; D remains ambiguous. Deletions cut 5 bases from V and 5 bases from J, with 5 bases between. This CDR3 is built from 11 residues. CDR3 sequence reads: CASSEVDTQYF. In nucleotides, the CDR3 is TGTGCCAGCAGTGAAGTAGATACGCAGTATTTT.

This clonotype has a handful of counts. This chain joins TRBV29-1 and TRBJ2-1, with a weak D call TRBD1 (6 bases). V dropped 7 bases and J dropped 9 bases, with 16 bases sitting between them. The CDR3 is 12 residues long. Germline assignment: CDR1 SQVTM and CDR2 ANQGSEA. The chain's CDR3 is CSGFLRGSEQFF. The CDR3 coding sequence is TGCAGCGGCTTTTTGAGGGGGAGTGAGCAGTTCTTC.